Presented here are 18 T cell receptor beta chains from one specimen sequenced in a study of blood T cell repertoires in COVID-19. TCRdb's table, derived via immunoSEQ multiplex PCR, lists solely in-frame clones and lacks some. The sample shows over 80,000 clones, around nine tenths of them seen only once. The sequenced sample was peripheral blood. These receptors were taken from a man over 45 with acute or convalescent COVID-19.

V usage is TRBV6-6 and J usage is TRBJ2-1; 12 nucleotides align to TRBD2. This CDR3 spans 15 amino acids. CDR1 is MNHNY, CDR2 SVGAGI, per germline (reference sequence). V lost 5 bases and J lost 3; bases outside the gene matches: 2. In nucleotides, the CDR3 is TGTGCCAGCAGTCGACTAGCGGGAGTCTACAATGAGCAGTTCTTC. Translation: CASSRLAGVYNEQFF.

The gene calls are TRBV5-1 and TRBJ2-3, with TRBD2 identical over 12 bases. Germline V gene sequence: CDR1 SGHRS, CDR2 YFSETQ. The CDR3 length is 16 residues. V shed 2 bases and J 6 bases; nucleotides not matched to a gene: 7. The CDR3 coding sequence is TGCGCCAGCAGCTTCCCGACTAGCGGGAGTCGCGATACGCAGTATTTT. It yields the protein CASSFPTSGSRDTQYF. The whole variable domain, filled in from reference TRBV5-1 and TRBJ2-3, reads KAGVTQTPRYLIKTRGQQVTLSCSPISGHRSVSWYQQTPGQGLQFLFEYFSETQRNKGNFPGRFSGRQFSNSRSEMNVSTLELGDSALYLCASSFPTSGSRDTQYFGPGTRLTVL.

The chain recombines TRBV24-1 with TRBJ2-2, with a tentative D call TRBD2 (5 bases). CDR3 length: 12 amino acids. V was cut by 8 bases and J by 6 bases, with 9 bases left in between. Germline-derived CDR1 and CDR2 are KGHDR and SFDVKD. The CDR3 DNA reads as TGTGCCACCACGGGGTTCGCCGGGGAGCTGTTTTTT. This codes for CATTGFAGELFF.

This clone was counted only a few times. The gene calls are TRBV7-3 and TRBJ2-2, with a weak D call TRBD2 (6 bases). Germline CDR1 reads SGHTA; CDR2 reads FQGTGA. This CDR3 contains 16 residues. Trimming took off 3 bases at V and 2 bases at J, with 13 bases between the two ends. The CDR3 sequence: CASSFGGGANTGELFF. The CDR3 coding sequence is TGTGCCAGCAGCTTCGGGGGAGGAGCCAACACCGGGGAGCTGTTTTTT.

The rearrangement links TRBV12-3 or TRBV12-4 to TRBJ2-3; D is unclear. Trimming shortened V by 2 bases and J by 3 bases, and 6 bases separated the two germline ends. The CDR3 totals 13 residues. CDR3 coding DNA: TGTGCCAGCAGTTTACCCGGTACAGATACGCAGTATTTT. Amino acid sequence: CASSLPGTDTQYF.

As to this clone: The germline gene is not matched at one end of the junction; a read error may be the cause. The same CDR3 can be traced to other DNA sequences in this sample. The genes are TRBV3-1 (or the pseudogene TRBV3-2) and TRBJ2-5; 16 bases align to TRBD2. Germline assignment: CDR1 LGHDT and CDR2 YNNKEL (reference sequence). This CDR3 is built from 17 residues. The CDR3 sequence: CASSPGLAGGVGETQYF. Written as DNA, the CDR3 is TGCGCCAGCAGCCCGGGACTAGCGGGAGGGGTTGGGGAGACCCAGTACTTC.

The chain has TRBV12-3 or TRBV12-4 and TRBJ2-3, with D uncertain. V was clipped by 6 bases and J by 0 bases, with 7 bases between them. The CDR3 extends over 13 amino acids. The DNA of the CDR3 is TGTGCCAGCAGGACAAGTAGCACAGATACGCAGTATTTT. Amino acid sequence: CASRTSSTDTQYF.

On this clone: The conserved phenylalanine or tryptophan normally closing the CDR3 is absent here, so this likely arose from a read error. The DNA is left out, because the CDR3 cannot be placed on it with certainty; the CDR3 is given as TCRdb lists it. The chain joins TRBV21-1 to TRBJ1-2. TRBV21-1 is annotated as a pseudogene. The CDR3 length equals 11 residues, ends included. CDR3 in amino acids: CASSKASGRPL.

The chain links TRBV7-9 to TRBJ1-1; D may be TRBD1 (6 bases). Germline V gene lookup returns CDR1 SEHNR and CDR2 FQNEAQ (reference sequence). The CDR3 loop spans 16 amino acids. V was clipped by 3 bases and J by 1 base, with 15 bases between them. CDR3 in DNA: TGTGCCAGCAGCTTCGGTTGGGGCAGGGGGAACACTGAAGCTTTCTTT. Translated, it gives CASSFGWGRGNTEAFF.

J is TRBJ1-2 and V is TRBV6-5; no clear D. Germline V gene sequence: CDR1 MNHEY, CDR2 SVGAGI. CDR3 length: 12 residues. Trimming pared 4 bases from V and 4 bases from J, leaving 7 bases between. The CDR3 nucleotides are TGTGCCAGCAGTTCCGGGTCCTATGGCTACACCTTC. Its translation: CASSSGSYGYTF.

This clone occurred a few times. The chain has TRBV27 and TRBJ1-1, with D maybe TRBD1 (5 bases). The V gene's germline CDR1 is MNHEY and CDR2 SMNVEV (reference sequence). V lost 2 bases, J lost 4 bases, and 11 bases lay in between. The CDR3 loop spans 14 amino acids. CDR3 DNA: TGTGCCAGCAGTTTAAAGGGGCAGGTCACTGAAGCTTTCTTT. This translates into CASSLKGQVTEAFF.

About this clone itself: At one end the junction does not follow the germline gene, possibly because of a read error. The chain carries TRBV28 and TRBJ2-1, with a possible D match to TRBD2 (6 bases). This CDR3 spans 14 amino acids. Germline assignment: CDR1 MDHEN and CDR2 SYDVKM. The chain's CDR3 is CASTLAENYNEQFF. CDR3 DNA: TGTGCCAGCACTTTAGCGGAAAACTACAATGAGCAGTTCTTC.

The chain employs TRBV19 and TRBJ2-3; 7 bases are shared with TRBD1. J lost 4 bases, V lost 5 bases, and 15 bases had no gene match. The germline gives CDR1 LNHDA, CDR2 SQIVND (reference sequence). The CDR3 covers 17 residues. CDR3 region: CASSRIPGTVRSDTQYF. The DNA for the CDR3 is TGTGCCAGTAGTCGTATCCCCGGGACAGTCAGATCAGATACGCAGTATTTT.

The chain combines TRBV2 with TRBJ2-2; 9 bases map to TRBD2. CDR1 is SNHLY, CDR2 FYNNEI, per germline. This CDR3 has 16 residues. J lost 7 bases, V lost 3 bases, and 9 bases had no gene match. In nucleotides, the CDR3 is TGTGCCAGCAGTGAGCGAGGGACTAGCACTGGCGGGGAGCTGTTTTTT. This gives the protein CASSERGTSTGGELFF.

This sequence joins TRBV7-3 and TRBJ1-1; D is undetermined. With 4 bases removed from V and 1 base from J, the gap between germline ends came to 13 bases. The CDR3 contains 15 residues. Per the germline V gene, CDR1 is SGHTA and CDR2 is FQGTGA. The CDR3: CASSYRRVENTEAFF. The CDR3, as DNA: TGTGCCAGCAGCTATCGGAGGGTTGAGAACACTGAAGCTTTCTTT.

This clone was recorded once. This chain links TRBV4-2 with TRBJ1-3; TRBD1 might be the D (6 bases). The CDR3 sequence is 15 residues long. Germline V gene lookup returns CDR1 LGHNA and CDR2 YNFKEQ. The germline V and J ends were trimmed by 0 bases and 4 bases, with 10 bases remaining between them. This CDR3 reads CASSQDRGSGNTIYF. The CDR3 nucleotides read TGTGCCAGCAGCCAAGACAGGGGATCAGGAAACACCATATATTTT.

There are a few counts of this clone. The chain combines TRBV7-9 with TRBJ1-1; D gene unclear. The V end was cut by 3 bases, the J end by 3 bases, with 11 bases between. The germline gives CDR1 SEHNR, CDR2 FQNEAQ (reference sequence). The CDR3 covers 14 residues. CDR3 DNA: TGTGCCAGCAGCTTTGACGCGGGGTACACTGAAGCTTTCTTT. It translates to CASSFDAGYTEAFF.

V gene TRBV20-1 combines with J gene TRBJ1-5; no clear D gene. Trimming took off 3 bases at V and 4 bases at J, with 22 bases between the two ends. The CDR3 extends over 17 amino acids. Germline V gives CDR1 DFQATT, CDR2 SNEGSKA (reference sequence). Here the CDR3 DNA reads TGCAGTGCTAGTCTGGTTTTGGTGGGAGCAGGAAATCAGCCCCAGCATTTT. Translated, it gives CSASLVLVGAGNQPQHF.